The clone carrying this T cell receptor (beta chain) has more than one count but fewer than ten. As yet, its antigen is unknown. This sample is drawn from a study of identical twins. Trimming cost V 7 bases and J 1 base, with 7 bases left between them. Germline values: CDR1 ENHRY, CDR2 SYGVKD. This CDR3 has 12 amino acids. Study-level results: Insertions were reduced in abundant cord blood beta clonotypes but not in memory repertoires.

TCRdb re-called the 5' RACE reads with MiXCR, one entry per CDR3 protein. Of around 550,000 distinct CDR3 sequences in the sample, nearly 15% are singletons; the top ten hold nearly 0.45%. This sample was shared with a second study, whose subject was yellow fever vaccine responses in identical twins. That report adds: Reportedly, the response of twins' T cells to the vaccine seemed partly convergent, partly personalized.

J is TRBJ1-1 and V is TRBV10-3; D is unresolved. Specimen: CD4+ T cells sorted from blood. This clonotype was obtained from a woman in her late teens or twenties in good health. The CDR3 DNA follows: TGTGCCATCAAAAGTGGGAACACTGAAGCTTTCTTT. It codes for CAIKSGNTEAFF.